These T cell receptor beta chains were read from a single sample in a study of blood T cell repertoires in COVID-19. Data came from immunoSEQ multiplex PCR; TCRdb stores just in-frame clones and leaves some out. The sample includes over 110,000 clones, 79% of them seen just once. The sequenced sample consisted of peripheral blood. Receptors were obtained from a man between 60 and 70 years old with acute or convalescent COVID-19. CDR3s include the opening cysteine and the closing phenylalanine or tryptophan. D genes are given only for firm matches. Expanded clones are given a class, and other clones once, few, many or no size at all.

NA TRBJ1-1 TRBV27 NA CASSQRRMNTEAFF TGTGCCAGCTCCCAGCGGAGGATGAACACTGAAGCTTTCTTT
NA TRBJ1-4 TRBV28 TRBD1 CASSETGTGARKLFF TGTGCCAGCAGTGAGACCGGGACAGGGGCTCGGAAACTGTTTTTT
NA TRBJ2-3 TRBV7-2 NA CASSASAPMPDTQYF TGTGCCAGCAGCGCCTCTGCGCCTATGCCAGATACGCAGTATTTT
NA TRBJ2-5 TRBV5-1 NA CASSSGGNQETQYF TGCGCCAGCAGCTCGGGCGGGAACCAAGAGACCCAGTACTTC
NA TRBJ1-1 TRBV19 NA CASSETASSPNTEAFF TGTGCCAGTAGCGAGACAGCCTCTTCACCGAACACTGAAGCTTTCTTT
NA TRBJ1-6 TRBV27 TRBD1 CASSLQGYSAPLHF TGTGCCAGCAGCTTACAGGGGTACTCGGCACCCCTCCACTTT
NA TRBJ2-5 TRBV5-4 TRBD1 CASSSGGGVGETQYF TGTGCCAGCAGCTCAGGGGGCGGAGTAGGAGAGACCCAGTACTTC
NA TRBJ1-6 TRBV11-2 TRBD1 CASSLTGGANSPLHF TGTGCCAGCAGCTTGACAGGGGGCGCGAATTCACCCCTCCACTTT
NA TRBJ2-7 TRBV28 TRBD1 CASSASSGTGYEQYF TGTGCCAGCAGCGCCAGTTCCGGGACAGGGTACGAGCAGTACTTC
NA TRBJ1-2 TRBV6-5 NA CASSRGTDGYTF TGTGCCAGCAGCCGCGGTACGGATGGCTACACCTTC
NA TRBJ2-2 TRBV30 NA CAWSDGRGFNTGELFF TGTGCCTGGAGTGACGGGCGGGGATTTAACACCGGGGAGCTGTTTTTT
NA TRBJ2-7 TRBV4-2 TRBD2 CASSQGTGLADYEQYF TGTGCCAGCAGCCAGGGGACGGGACTAGCGGACTACGAGCAGTACTTC
NA TRBJ2-7 TRBV5-1 TRBD2 CASSLNSGSSYEQYF TGCGCCAGCAGCTTGAATAGCGGGAGCTCCTACGAGCAGTACTTC
NA TRBJ2-1 TRBV6-2/TRBV6-3 TRBD2 CASSYMSGSYNEQFF TGTGCCAGCAGTTACATGAGCGGGAGCTACAATGAGCAGTTCTTC
NA TRBJ1-1 TRBV6-6 NA CASSYSTGSTEAFF TGTGCCAGCAGTTACTCTACAGGGAGCACTGAAGCTTTCTTT
NA TRBJ2-3 TRBV15 NA CATSRELWQDTQYF TGTGCCACCAGCAGAGAACTATGGCAGGATACGCAGTATTTT
NA TRBJ1-6 TRBV7-7 TRBD1 CASSLGRGQGRYNSPLHF TGTGCTAGCAGCTTAGGTAGGGGACAGGGCCGTTATAATTCACCCCTCCACTTT
few TRBJ1-2 TRBV13 NA CASTSGQGFHGYTF TGTGCCAGCACCTCGGGTCAGGGGTTTCATGGCTACACCTTC
NA TRBJ1-2 TRBV28 NA CASRPGLLGGYTF TGTGCCAGCAGACCGGGACTCTTGGGTGGCTACACCTTC
NA TRBJ1-1 TRBV6-1 TRBD1 CASSDGYRGTKAFF TGTGCCAGCAGTGACGGCTACAGGGGGACGAAAGCTTTCTTT
NA TRBJ2-2 TRBV5-6 NA CASSLSAGTNTGELFF TGTGCCAGCAGCTTGTCCGCGGGTACGAACACCGGGGAGCTGTTTTTT
NA TRBJ1-1 TRBV19 NA CASSSDRMNTEAFF TGTGCCAGTAGTTCCGACAGGATGAACACTGAAGCTTTCTTT
NA TRBJ2-5 TRBV28 NA CASSLTRGMTQYF TGTGCCAGCAGTTTAACCAGGGGCATGACCCAGTACTTC
NA TRBJ1-3 TRBV3-1/TRBV3-2 NA CASSPVGGSGNTIYF TGTGCCAGCAGTCCTGTCGGGGGCTCTGGAAACACCATATATTTT
once TRBJ2-7 TRBV6-1 TRBD2 CASSEVGLAAYEQYF TGTGCCAGCAGTGAAGTGGGACTAGCGGCCTACGAGCAGTACTTC
NA TRBJ1-2 TRBV2 NA CASSDLGSNGYTF TGTGCCAGCAGTGACCTAGGGAGTAATGGCTACACCTTC
NA TRBJ1-1 TRBV9 TRBD1 CASSTTGTGNTEAFF TGTGCCAGCAGCACCACCGGGACAGGGAACACTGAAGCTTTCTTT
NA TRBJ2-5 TRBV28 TRBD2 CASRSLAELQETQYF TGTGCCAGCAGGTCTCTAGCGGAGCTTCAAGAGACCCAGTACTTC
NA TRBJ2-2 TRBV5-1 TRBD2 CASSLMTSGGTGELFF TGCGCCAGCAGCTTGATGACTAGCGGGGGGACCGGGGAGCTGTTTTTT